This T cell receptor beta chain was sequenced for a study of response to subunit inactivated influenza vaccine. General observations from the study: Each seasonal flu vaccination may recruit only limited new T cells, authors suggested.

About this clonotype: Its antigen is as yet unknown.

Each CDR3 protein gets one entry after TCRdb re-called the RT-PCR reads with MiXCR. This table has some 540,000 distinct CDR3 sequences, around 25% appearing once. This same sample was also taken into another study, of T cells expressing NK-cell markers. As that report states: Generation of TCR beta cDNA was performed by 5'RACE template switching incorporating UMIs. CD3+CD56+NKG2C+, CD3+CD56+NKG2C- and CD3+CD56-NKG2C+ T cells, once sorted, supplied the TCR beta repertoires. In a group of several donors, dominant NKG2C+ clonotypes represented about 1.0-7.5% of CD8+ T cells. The leading position in the CD3+CD56-NKG2C+ fraction of several donors also went to these clonotypes.

The starting material was CD4+ T cells sorted from PBMCs, obtained approximately 12 days after vaccination. The sequence was collected from a man aged 45-65 years who received an inactivated influenza vaccine.

CDR3 in amino acids: CASSLVQTTGELFF. For the CDR3, the DNA is TGTGCCAGCAGCTTGGTTCAAACCACCGGGGAGCTGTTTTTT. The chain couples TRBV5-6 to TRBJ2-2; D unresolved. Trimming shortened V by 0 bases and J by 4 bases, and 7 bases separated the two germline ends. CDR1 is SGHDT and CDR2 is YYEEEE in the germline V gene. The CDR3 spans 14 residues. The variable domain in full, with the rest retrieved from reference TRBV5-6 and TRBJ2-2, is DAGVTQSPTHLIKTRGQQVTLRCSPKSGHDTVSWYQQALGQGPQFIFQYYEEEERQRGNFPDRFSGHQFPNYSSELNVNALLLGDSALYLCASSLVQTTGELFFGEGSRLTVL.